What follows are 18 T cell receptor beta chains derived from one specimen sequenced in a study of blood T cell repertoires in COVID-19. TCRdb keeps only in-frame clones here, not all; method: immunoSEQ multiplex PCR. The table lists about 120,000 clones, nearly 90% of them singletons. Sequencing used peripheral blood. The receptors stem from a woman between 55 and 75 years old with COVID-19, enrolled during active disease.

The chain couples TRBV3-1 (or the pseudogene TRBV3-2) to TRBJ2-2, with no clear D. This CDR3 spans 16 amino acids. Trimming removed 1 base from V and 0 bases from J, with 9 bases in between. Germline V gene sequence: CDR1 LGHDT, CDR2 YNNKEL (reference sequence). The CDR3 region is CASSQGPLANTGELFF. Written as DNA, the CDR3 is TGTGCCAGCAGCCAAGGGCCGTTGGCGAACACCGGGGAGCTGTTTTTT.

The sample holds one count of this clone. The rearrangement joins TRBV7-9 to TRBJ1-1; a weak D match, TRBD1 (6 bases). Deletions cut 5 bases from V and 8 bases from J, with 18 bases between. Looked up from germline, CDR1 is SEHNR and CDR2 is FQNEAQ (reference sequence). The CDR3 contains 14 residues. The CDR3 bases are TGTGCCAGCAGCCTGACCACAGGGATTGAGGAAGCTTTCTTT. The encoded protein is CASSLTTGIEEAFF. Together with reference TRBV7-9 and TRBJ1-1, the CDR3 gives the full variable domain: DTGVSQNPRHKITKRGQNVTFRCDPISEHNRLYWYRQTLGQGPEFLTYFQNEAQLEKSRLLSDRFSAERPKGSFSTLEIQRTEQGDSAMYLCASSLTTGIEEAFFGQGTRLTVV.

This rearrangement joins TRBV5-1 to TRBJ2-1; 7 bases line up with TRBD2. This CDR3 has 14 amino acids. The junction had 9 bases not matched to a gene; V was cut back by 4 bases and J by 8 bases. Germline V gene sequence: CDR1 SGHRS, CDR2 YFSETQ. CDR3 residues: CASSRSGTIDEQFF. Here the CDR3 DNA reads TGCGCCAGCAGCCGATCCGGGACTATCGATGAGCAGTTCTTC.

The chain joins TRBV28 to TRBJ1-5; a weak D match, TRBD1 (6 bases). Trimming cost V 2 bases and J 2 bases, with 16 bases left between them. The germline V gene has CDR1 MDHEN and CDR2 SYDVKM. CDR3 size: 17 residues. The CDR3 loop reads CASSLTGRGGGNQPQHF. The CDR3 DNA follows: TGTGCCAGCAGTTTAACGGGCCGAGGGGGAGGCAATCAGCCCCAGCATTTT.

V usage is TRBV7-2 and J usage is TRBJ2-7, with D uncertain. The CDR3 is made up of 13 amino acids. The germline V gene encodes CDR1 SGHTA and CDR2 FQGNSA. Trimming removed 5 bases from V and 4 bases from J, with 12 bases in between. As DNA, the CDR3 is TGTGCCAGCAGCCGAGACCCCAGGTACGAGCAGTACTTC. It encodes CASSRDPRYEQYF.

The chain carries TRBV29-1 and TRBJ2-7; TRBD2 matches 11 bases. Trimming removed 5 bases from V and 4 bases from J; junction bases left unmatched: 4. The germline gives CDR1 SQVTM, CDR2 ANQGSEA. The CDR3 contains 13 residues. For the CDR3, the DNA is TGCAGCGTTAGACTAGCGGGGCTTTACGAGCAGTACTTC. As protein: CSVRLAGLYEQYF.

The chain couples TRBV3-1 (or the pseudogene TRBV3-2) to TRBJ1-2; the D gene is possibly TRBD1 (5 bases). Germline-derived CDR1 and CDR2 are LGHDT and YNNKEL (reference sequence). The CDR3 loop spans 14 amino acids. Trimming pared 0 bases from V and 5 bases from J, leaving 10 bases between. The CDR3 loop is CASSQDAGYYGYTF. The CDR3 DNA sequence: TGTGCCAGCAGCCAAGATGCAGGGTATTATGGCTACACCTTC.

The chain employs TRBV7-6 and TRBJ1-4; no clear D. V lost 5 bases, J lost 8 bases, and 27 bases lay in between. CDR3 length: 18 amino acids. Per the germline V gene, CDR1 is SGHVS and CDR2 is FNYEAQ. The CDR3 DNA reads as TGTGCCAGCAGCCCGCTGACGTACAAGTCGGACCCGGGGGAAAAACTGTTTTTT. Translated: CASSPLTYKSDPGEKLFF.

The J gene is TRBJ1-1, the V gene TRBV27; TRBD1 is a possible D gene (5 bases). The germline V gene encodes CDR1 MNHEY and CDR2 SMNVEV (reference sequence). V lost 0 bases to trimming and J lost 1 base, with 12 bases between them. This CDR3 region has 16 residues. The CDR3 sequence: CASSLSIRQWNTEAFF. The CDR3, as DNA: TGTGCCAGCAGTTTATCGATCCGACAGTGGAACACTGAAGCTTTCTTT.

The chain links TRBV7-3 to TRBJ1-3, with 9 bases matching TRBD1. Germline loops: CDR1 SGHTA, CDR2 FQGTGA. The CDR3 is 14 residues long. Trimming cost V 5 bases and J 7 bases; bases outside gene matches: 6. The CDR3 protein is CASSLGTGRNTIYF. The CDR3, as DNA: TGTGCCAGCAGCCTAGGGACAGGGAGGAACACCATATATTTT.

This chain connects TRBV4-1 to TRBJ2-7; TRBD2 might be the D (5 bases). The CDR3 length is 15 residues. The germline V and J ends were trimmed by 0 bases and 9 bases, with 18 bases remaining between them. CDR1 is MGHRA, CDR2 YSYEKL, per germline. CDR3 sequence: CASSQEESDARGQYF. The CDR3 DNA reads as TGCGCCAGCAGCCAAGAGGAGTCGGACGCCCGGGGGCAGTACTTC.

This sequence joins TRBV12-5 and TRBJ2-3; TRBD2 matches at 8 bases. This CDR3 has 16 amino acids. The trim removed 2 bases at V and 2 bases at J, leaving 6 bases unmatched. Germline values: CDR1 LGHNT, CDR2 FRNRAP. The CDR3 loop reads CASGLWLAGITDTQYF. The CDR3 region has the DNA TGTGCTAGTGGTTTGTGGCTAGCGGGCATCACAGATACGCAGTATTTT.

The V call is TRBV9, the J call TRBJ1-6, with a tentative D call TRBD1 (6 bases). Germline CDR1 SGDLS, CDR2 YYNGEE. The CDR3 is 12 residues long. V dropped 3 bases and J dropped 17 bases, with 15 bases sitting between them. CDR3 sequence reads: CASSAGLGAIHF. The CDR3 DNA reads TGTGCCAGCAGCGCCGGCCTGGGGGCGATCCACTTT.

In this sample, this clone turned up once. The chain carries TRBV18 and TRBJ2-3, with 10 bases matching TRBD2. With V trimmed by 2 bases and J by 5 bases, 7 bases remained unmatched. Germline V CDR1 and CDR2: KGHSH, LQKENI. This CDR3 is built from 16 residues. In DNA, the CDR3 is TGTGCCAGCTCACCAGGGCAGCGGGGGGGCCGAGATACGCAGTATTTT. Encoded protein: CASSPGQRGGRDTQYF.

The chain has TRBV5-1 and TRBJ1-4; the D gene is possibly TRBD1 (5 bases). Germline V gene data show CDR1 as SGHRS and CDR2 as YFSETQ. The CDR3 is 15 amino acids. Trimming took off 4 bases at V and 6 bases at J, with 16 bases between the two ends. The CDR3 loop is CASSPQVGGYEKLFF. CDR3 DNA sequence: TGCGCCAGCAGCCCACAGGTTGGGGGGTATGAAAAACTGTTTTTT.

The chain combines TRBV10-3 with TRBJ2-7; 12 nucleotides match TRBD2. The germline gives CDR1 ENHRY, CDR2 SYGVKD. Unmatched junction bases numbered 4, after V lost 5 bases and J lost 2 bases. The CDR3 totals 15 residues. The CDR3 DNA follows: TGTGCCATCAGTCCTCTAGCGGGGGGGCCCTACGAGCAGTACTTC. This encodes CAISPLAGGPYEQYF.

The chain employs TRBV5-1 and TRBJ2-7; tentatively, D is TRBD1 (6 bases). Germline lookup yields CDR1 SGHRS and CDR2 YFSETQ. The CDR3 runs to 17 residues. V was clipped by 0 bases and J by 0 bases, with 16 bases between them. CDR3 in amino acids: CASSLAVRTGSSYEQYF. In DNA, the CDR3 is TGCGCCAGCAGCTTGGCCGTTCGTACAGGGAGCTCCTACGAGCAGTACTTC.

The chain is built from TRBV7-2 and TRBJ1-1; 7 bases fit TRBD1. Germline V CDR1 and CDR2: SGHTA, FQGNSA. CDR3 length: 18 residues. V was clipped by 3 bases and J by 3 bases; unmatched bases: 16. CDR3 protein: CASSLREQRQGRHTEAFF. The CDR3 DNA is TGTGCCAGCAGCTTGCGGGAACAGAGACAGGGTAGACACACTGAAGCTTTCTTT.